Listed below are T cell receptor beta chains from one sample, sequenced in a study of CD8 T cells in ankylosing spondylitis. One entry per CDR3 protein, called by TCRdb with MiXCR from the 5' RACE reads. The sample lists hundreds of thousands of distinct CDR3 sequences, about 19% occurring once. The specimen sequenced was blood, either unsorted or a sorted T cell fraction (not recorded which). Every receptor here comes from a male donor with ankylosing spondylitis or in good health (not recorded which). Both conserved end residues are part of each CDR3. D genes are given only for firm matches. Clone size is not always given. Where it is, it says once, few, many or a class for expanded clones.

v_call: TRBV7-8
d_call: -
clone_size: -
j_call: TRBJ2-3
cdr3_nt: TGTGCCAGCAGCTTAGGTGTGCAGCGAAGCCGGGATACGCAGTATTTT
cdr3_aa: CASSLGVQRSRDTQYF

v_call: TRBV5-1
d_call: -
clone_size: few
j_call: TRBJ1-1
cdr3_nt: TGCGCCAGCAGCTTGGACAGCGCTGAAGCTTTCTTT
cdr3_aa: CASSLDSAEAFF

v_call: TRBV5-6
d_call: TRBD1
clone_size: -
j_call: TRBJ2-5
cdr3_nt: TGTGCCAGCAGCGTGGGCCTAACAGGGGGGAGGGAGACCCAGTACTTC
cdr3_aa: CASSVGLTGGRETQYF

v_call: TRBV27
d_call: TRBD2
clone_size: -
j_call: TRBJ2-3
cdr3_nt: TGTGCCAGCAGTTTCCTAACGGGAGGGCCCCATACGCAGTATTTT
cdr3_aa: CASSFLTGGPHTQYF

v_call: TRBV28
d_call: TRBD1
clone_size: many
j_call: TRBJ1-2
cdr3_nt: TGTGCCGGGGCCGGGACAGGGTACGCCTATGGCTACACCTTC
cdr3_aa: CAGAGTGYAYGYTF

v_call: TRBV30
d_call: -
clone_size: few
j_call: TRBJ2-3
cdr3_nt: TGTGCCTGGAGTGTACCAGGGTACACAGATACGCAGTATTTT
cdr3_aa: CAWSVPGYTDTQYF

v_call: TRBV12-5
d_call: -
clone_size: few
j_call: TRBJ1-5
cdr3_nt: TGTGCTAGTGGGTTTCCCCCTATGACAGAAACTATCAATCAGCCCCAGCATTTT
cdr3_aa: CASGFPPMTETINQPQHF

v_call: TRBV6-2/TRBV6-3
d_call: -
clone_size: many
j_call: TRBJ1-2
cdr3_nt: TGTGCCAGCAGTAGGATCCCGGGAGGTGGCTACACCTTC
cdr3_aa: CASSRIPGGGYTF

v_call: TRBV15
d_call: -
clone_size: -
j_call: TRBJ2-3
cdr3_nt: TGTGCCACCAGCAGAACGGACAGAGATACGCAGTATTTT
cdr3_aa: CATSRTDRDTQYF

v_call: TRBV12-3/TRBV12-4
d_call: -
clone_size: -
j_call: TRBJ2-1
cdr3_nt: TGTGCCAGCAGTTTAGGTGGAAGGGTCCAGTTCTTC
cdr3_aa: CASSLGGRVQFF

v_call: TRBV5-1
d_call: TRBD1
clone_size: many
j_call: TRBJ2-1
cdr3_nt: TGCGCCAGCTCTCCGGGACAGCAGTACAATGAGCAGTTCTTC
cdr3_aa: CASSPGQQYNEQFF

v_call: TRBV20-1
d_call: TRBD2
clone_size: few
j_call: TRBJ2-3
cdr3_nt: TGCAGTGCCCCGGTGGGAGGGAGCTTAGGGAGCACAGATACGCAGTATTTT
cdr3_aa: CSAPVGGSLGSTDTQYF

v_call: TRBV12-3/TRBV12-4
d_call: TRBD2
clone_size: few
j_call: TRBJ2-1
cdr3_nt: TGTGCCAGCAGTCAGACTAGCGGGCCACCCTACAATGAGCAGTTCTTC
cdr3_aa: CASSQTSGPPYNEQFF

v_call: TRBV11-2
d_call: -
clone_size: once
j_call: TRBJ2-1
cdr3_nt: TGTGCCAGCACCCCCAATTACAGGGTTGGGGTGAGTGATGAGCAGTTCTTC
cdr3_aa: CASTPNYRVGVSDEQFF

v_call: TRBV20-1
d_call: TRBD2
clone_size: few
j_call: TRBJ2-5
cdr3_nt: TGCAGTGCTAGTGAGCGGGGGAGCCCCCTCCAAGAGACCCAGTACTTC
cdr3_aa: CSASERGSPLQETQYF

v_call: TRBV29-1
d_call: TRBD2
clone_size: many
j_call: TRBJ2-1
cdr3_nt: TGCAGCGTTGGATGGCGGGGGAGCTCCTACAATGAGCAGTTCTTC
cdr3_aa: CSVGWRGSSYNEQFF

v_call: TRBV12-3/TRBV12-4
d_call: -
clone_size: -
j_call: TRBJ2-3
cdr3_nt: TGTGCCAGCAGCACTAGTTCCTCCGGCACAGATACGCAGTATTTT
cdr3_aa: CASSTSSSGTDTQYF

v_call: TRBV5-1
d_call: -
clone_size: few
j_call: TRBJ2-3
cdr3_nt: TGCGCCAGCAGCCACCAAGGACAGAGCACAGATACGCAGTATTTT
cdr3_aa: CASSHQGQSTDTQYF

v_call: TRBV20-1
d_call: -
clone_size: many
j_call: TRBJ1-5
cdr3_nt: TGCAGTGCCGAGAAGGCACGGATACAGCCCCAGCATTTT
cdr3_aa: CSAEKARIQPQHF

v_call: TRBV19
d_call: -
clone_size: few
j_call: TRBJ1-5
cdr3_nt: TGTGCCAGTAGTATGGGATCTCAGCCCCAGCATTTT
cdr3_aa: CASSMGSQPQHF

v_call: TRBV21-1
d_call: -
clone_size: -
j_call: TRBJ2-5
cdr3_nt: TGTGCCAGCAGCAAAGATAGGACAGGGGAATTGGAGACCCAGTACTTC
cdr3_aa: CASSKDRTGELETQYF

v_call: TRBV2
d_call: TRBD1
clone_size: few
j_call: TRBJ1-1
cdr3_nt: TGTGCCAGCAGTCTCCAGACTCCTCGTCAGGGGGCGTCGGAGCTGAACACTGAAGCTTTCTTT
cdr3_aa: CASSLQTPRQGASELNTEAFF

v_call: TRBV6-5
d_call: -
clone_size: many
j_call: TRBJ1-1
cdr3_nt: TGTGCCAGCAGTTATGGGGGTCCGGAAGCTGAAGCTTTCTTT
cdr3_aa: CASSYGGPEAEAFF

v_call: TRBV2
d_call: -
clone_size: few
j_call: TRBJ1-1
cdr3_nt: TGTGCCAGCAGCGTTGACATCTTGAACACTGAAGCTTTCTTT
cdr3_aa: CASSVDILNTEAFF

v_call: TRBV28
d_call: -
clone_size: few
j_call: TRBJ1-4
cdr3_nt: TGTGCCAGCAGTTCAAAAGCCAGACTTAATGAAAAACTGTTTTTT
cdr3_aa: CASSSKARLNEKLFF

v_call: TRBV7-2
d_call: -
clone_size: -
j_call: TRBJ2-3
cdr3_nt: TGTGCCAGCAGCATCGGGACCGCCCGCACAGATACGCAGTATTTT
cdr3_aa: CASSIGTARTDTQYF

v_call: TRBV6-5
d_call: TRBD1
clone_size: -
j_call: TRBJ1-2
cdr3_nt: TGTGCCAGCAGTTTTACAGGGGCCCATGGCTACACCTTC
cdr3_aa: CASSFTGAHGYTF

v_call: TRBV12-3/TRBV12-4
d_call: TRBD1
clone_size: few
j_call: TRBJ1-2
cdr3_nt: TGTGCCAGCAGTCAGGGGGCTCATTATGGCTACACCTTC
cdr3_aa: CASSQGAHYGYTF

v_call: TRBV6-1
d_call: -
clone_size: -
j_call: TRBJ1-5
cdr3_nt: TGTGCCAGCAGCGCAGGGGCTAGCAATCAGCCCCAGCATTTT
cdr3_aa: CASSAGASNQPQHF

v_call: TRBV7-2
d_call: TRBD2
clone_size: -
j_call: TRBJ2-1
cdr3_nt: TGTGCCAGCAGCTTAGCCCCGAGACTAGCGGGTAATGAGCAGTTCTTC
cdr3_aa: CASSLAPRLAGNEQFF

v_call: TRBV29-1
d_call: -
clone_size: -
j_call: TRBJ2-2
cdr3_nt: TGCAGCGCGACGATAGGAGAGTCGAACACCGGGGAGCTGTTTTTT
cdr3_aa: CSATIGESNTGELFF

v_call: TRBV5-1
d_call: -
clone_size: few
j_call: TRBJ2-5
cdr3_nt: TGCGCCAGCAGCAGACTGACTAGTGCTCAAGAGACCCAGTACTTC
cdr3_aa: CASSRLTSAQETQYF

v_call: TRBV3-1
d_call: -
clone_size: -
j_call: TRBJ2-1
cdr3_nt: TGTGCCAGCAGCCAAGCCAGCGCCCAAGTGCAGTTCTTC
cdr3_aa: CASSQASAQVQFF

v_call: TRBV12-3/TRBV12-4
d_call: -
clone_size: -
j_call: TRBJ2-2
cdr3_nt: TGTGCCAGCAGCTTATTTGCAGGGGACACCGGGGAGCTGTTTTTT
cdr3_aa: CASSLFAGDTGELFF

v_call: TRBV29-1
d_call: -
clone_size: few
j_call: TRBJ2-4
cdr3_nt: TGCAGCGTGCTATTAGTGAGAACTGGGAACATTCAGTACTTC
cdr3_aa: CSVLLVRTGNIQYF

v_call: TRBV20-1
d_call: -
clone_size: -
j_call: TRBJ2-5
cdr3_nt: TGCAGTGCTAGAGATCTTAGGGGAGAGACCCAGTACTTC
cdr3_aa: CSARDLRGETQYF

v_call: TRBV9
d_call: TRBD1
clone_size: few
j_call: TRBJ1-6
cdr3_nt: TGTGCCAGCAGCGACCGGGACAGAAGTTCACCCCTCCACTTT
cdr3_aa: CASSDRDRSSPLHF

v_call: TRBV12-3/TRBV12-4
d_call: -
clone_size: -
j_call: TRBJ1-1
cdr3_nt: TGTGCCAGCAGCATTCCCCCCGGGGCTGAAGCTTTCTTT
cdr3_aa: CASSIPPGAEAFF

v_call: TRBV7-3
d_call: TRBD1
clone_size: once
j_call: TRBJ1-2
cdr3_nt: TGTGCCAGCAGCACAGGGGCAGGACGACTTAACTATGGCTACACCTTC
cdr3_aa: CASSTGAGRLNYGYTF

v_call: TRBV19
d_call: -
clone_size: -
j_call: TRBJ2-3
cdr3_nt: TGTGCCAGTAGGCTAGCGATGACAGATACGCAGTATTTT
cdr3_aa: CASRLAMTDTQYF

v_call: TRBV3-1
d_call: TRBD1
clone_size: -
j_call: TRBJ1-1
cdr3_nt: TGTGCCAGTCGACAGGGGAACACTGAAGCTTTCTTT
cdr3_aa: CASRQGNTEAFF

v_call: TRBV28
d_call: -
clone_size: -
j_call: TRBJ2-3
cdr3_nt: TGTGCCAGCAGTCTCGCCCGGGACTCCCCCTGGGTAGATACGCAGTATTTT
cdr3_aa: CASSLARDSPWVDTQYF

v_call: TRBV28
d_call: TRBD1
clone_size: few
j_call: TRBJ1-4
cdr3_nt: TGTGCCAGCAGTATACCCGGGACAGGGGTTCGAAAACTGTTTTTT
cdr3_aa: CASSIPGTGVRKLFF

v_call: TRBV21-1
d_call: -
clone_size: few
j_call: TRBJ2-5
cdr3_nt: TGTGCCAGCACGGACAGGGAAGAGACCCAGTACTTC
cdr3_aa: CASTDREETQYF

v_call: TRBV5-1
d_call: -
clone_size: many
j_call: TRBJ2-5
cdr3_nt: TGCGCCAGCAGCCTAGTGGGGCAAGAGACCCAGTACTTC
cdr3_aa: CASSLVGQETQYF

v_call: TRBV3-1
d_call: TRBD1
clone_size: -
j_call: TRBJ1-1
cdr3_nt: TGTGCCAGCAGCCAAGAAAGTGCAGGGGGATGGAACACTGAAGCTTTCTTT
cdr3_aa: CASSQESAGGWNTEAFF

v_call: TRBV29-1
d_call: -
clone_size: -
j_call: TRBJ1-5
cdr3_nt: TGCAGCGTTGAAATGGGGATCGGTCAGCCCCAGCATTTT
cdr3_aa: CSVEMGIGQPQHF

v_call: TRBV7-9
d_call: TRBD1
clone_size: -
j_call: TRBJ1-2
cdr3_nt: TGTGCCAGCACCCCCGGTCGCCGGGACAGGGTCACGAGTGGCTACACCTTC
cdr3_aa: CASTPGRRDRVTSGYTF

v_call: TRBV20-1
d_call: -
clone_size: many
j_call: TRBJ2-1
cdr3_nt: TGCAGTGCGAGACTAACGAGCTCCTACAATGAGCAGTTCTTC
cdr3_aa: CSARLTSSYNEQFF